These 2 T cell receptor beta chains originate from one sample sequenced in a study of T cell changes during pregnancy in multiple sclerosis. Sequencing was performed with immunoSEQ multiplex PCR; in TCRdb, only in-frame clones are kept and a portion is missing. The data contain 52,000 or so clones, around 90% of them singletons. The starting material was CD4+ T cells from peripheral blood mononuclear cells, obtained in the first trimester of pregnancy. Receptor source: a female donor with multiple sclerosis, enrolled in a pregnancy study.

J is TRBJ2-5 and V is TRBV7-7; TRBD2 might be the D (6 bases). The germline CDR1 and CDR2 sequences are SSHAT and FNYEAQ (reference sequence). This CDR3 has 12 amino acids. This CDR3 is CASGSGVETQYF. The CDR3 nucleotides are TGTGCTAGCGGATCGGGAGTTGAGACCCAGTACTTC.

V and J are TRBV5-1 and TRBJ1-1, with 7 nucleotides matching TRBD1. Germline CDR1 SGHRS, CDR2 YFSETQ. V lost 1 base, J lost 1 base, and 10 bases stayed unmatched. This CDR3 is built from 17 residues. The CDR3 region has the DNA TGCGCCAGCAGCTTGACGGGTTTAGGGGGCTCGAACACTGAAGCTTTCTTT. Translating it yields CASSLTGLGGSNTEAFF.